A single sample is the source of the 14 T cell receptor beta chains below, sequenced in a study of CD8+CD57+ T cells in acquired aplastic anemia. Profiling of TCR beta VDJ combinations and CDR3 sequences used genomic DNA as template. MiXCR, applied by TCRdb to the reads, yields one record per CDR3 protein. The sample has about 130,000 distinct CDR3 sequences, about 46% seen once. Sequenced material: sorted CD4+, CD8+, or CD8+CD57+ T cells (not recorded which) from PBMCs. The source of these receptors is a human donor in good health, serving as a control.

This chain uses TRBV20-1 with TRBJ2-2; 12 bases are a match to TRBD1. Per the germline V gene, CDR1 is DFQATT and CDR2 is SNEGSKA (reference sequence). Losses at the gene ends were 7 bases for V and 6 bases for J; bases not matched to a gene: 9. The CDR3 consists of 15 residues. CDR3 nucleotides: TGCAGTGTGTTAAAGGGACAGGGGGCCTCCGGGGAGCTGTTTTTT. Its translation is CSVLKGQGASGELFF.

This clonotype occurred many times. V gene TRBV5-6 combines with J gene TRBJ1-4; the D gene is possibly TRBD1 (6 bases). V shed 1 base and J shed 7 bases, with 14 bases lying between them. CDR3 size: 15 residues. The germline gives CDR1 SGHDT, CDR2 YYEEEE. CDR3 sequence: CASSLSGGRGEKLFF. The CDR3 DNA sequence: TGTGCCAGCAGCTTGAGCGGGGGGCGCGGTGAAAAACTGTTTTTT.

The chain has TRBV9 and TRBJ2-3; the match to TRBD2 covers 10 bases. The germline CDR1 and CDR2 sequences are SGDLS and YYNGEE. J gave up 3 bases and V 6 bases, and 10 bases lay outside the gene matches. The CDR3 consists of 16 residues. CDR3 amino acids: CASTLGLAGVTDTQYF. The CDR3 DNA sequence: TGTGCCAGCACCCTCGGCCTAGCGGGGGTGACAGATACGCAGTATTTT. Drawing the rest from reference TRBV9 and TRBJ2-3, the complete variable domain is DSGVTQTPKHLITATGQRVTLRCSPRSGDLSVYWYQQSLDQGLQFLIQYYNGEERAKGNILERFSAQQFPDLHSELNLSSLELGDSALYFCASTLGLAGVTDTQYFGPGTRLTVL.

In its sample, this clonotype was seen a few times. The chain has TRBV10-1 and TRBJ1-3; 10 bases map to TRBD1. In germline, CDR1 is WNHNN, CDR2 SYGVQD (reference sequence). The junction had 5 bases not matched to a gene; V was cut back by 6 bases and J by 6 bases. This CDR3 is 14 amino acids long. CDR3 residues: CASRRGTGVNTIYF. CDR3 coding DNA: TGCGCCAGCAGGAGAGGGACAGGGGTAAACACCATATATTTT.

V gene TRBV5-5 combines with J gene TRBJ1-2; weak D call: TRBD1 (6 bases). Germline values: CDR1 SGHKS, CDR2 YYEKEE (reference sequence). V was pared by 4 bases and J by 4 bases, with 14 bases between. The CDR3 length is 14 residues. The CDR3 loop is CASSQGGVGYGYTF. CDR3 coding DNA: TGTGCCAGCAGCCAAGGGGGGGTCGGCTATGGCTACACCTTC.

J is TRBJ2-7 and V is TRBV12-3 or TRBV12-4; 8 nucleotides line up with TRBD2. This CDR3 has 15 amino acids. The trim removed 5 bases at V and 7 bases at J, leaving 13 bases unmatched. The CDR3 here is CASSPLAGGLPEQYF. The CDR3 DNA reads as TGTGCCAGCAGTCCCCTGGCGGGGGGCCTTCCGGAGCAGTACTTC.

In regard to this clonotype: Likely a read error: the CDR3 ends without its conserved phenylalanine or tryptophan. No DNA is shown, since the ends of the CDR3 on it are uncertain; the CDR3 is the one TCRdb lists. V gene TRBV2 combines with J gene TRBJ2-1. CDR1 is SNHLY and CDR2 is FYNNEI in the germline V gene. The length of the CDR3 is 8 amino acids, counting both ends. This chain's CDR3 is CASSVSFP.

The gene calls are TRBV9 and TRBJ2-1; D may be TRBD1 or TRBD2 (5 bases each). V was pared by 4 bases and J by 2 bases, with 13 bases between. Germline CDR1 reads SGDLS; CDR2 reads YYNGEE. The CDR3 length is 15 residues. Here the CDR3 reads CASSLRDGTYNEQFF. CDR3 in DNA: TGTGCCAGCAGCCTCCGGGACGGCACCTACAATGAGCAGTTCTTC.

This clonotype was counted many times. J is TRBJ2-2 and V is TRBV5-1, with D perhaps matching TRBD1 (6 bases). V dropped 4 bases and J dropped 0 bases, with 13 bases sitting between them. The CDR3 extends over 16 amino acids. The germline gives CDR1 SGHRS, CDR2 YFSETQ. The CDR3 loop is CASSGRTVANTGELFF. The CDR3 DNA reads as TGCGCCAGCAGCGGCCGGACAGTCGCGAACACCGGGGAGCTGTTTTTT.

This clonotype occurred many times. The chain recombines TRBV6-1 with TRBJ2-5; no firm D call. Germline V gives CDR1 MNHNS, CDR2 SASEGT. The V end lost 8 bases, the J end lost 2 bases, and 12 bases lay between the germline ends. CDR3 length equals 13 residues. CDR3 loop: CASCMPQQETQYF. CDR3 bases: TGTGCCAGCTGTATGCCGCAGCAAGAGACCCAGTACTTC.

This clonotype showed up just a few times. V is TRBV29-1 and J is TRBJ1-1; D possibly corresponds to TRBD1 (6 bases). The CDR3 extends over 11 amino acids. Germline V lookup: CDR1 SQVTM, CDR2 ANQGSEA. Trimming took 7 bases from V and 5 from J, leaving 11 bases between them. CDR3 DNA: TGCAGCGGACAGGTTAGGACTGAAGCTTTCTTT. Amino acid sequence: CSGQVRTEAFF.

This clonotype has ten or more counts. This chain connects TRBV9 to TRBJ2-7; D perhaps matches TRBD1 (6 bases). Between the trimmed V and J ends, which lost 1 base and 1 base, there was a span of 9 bases. Germline V gene data show CDR1 as SGDLS and CDR2 as YYNGEE. This CDR3 has 14 amino acids. CDR3 loop: CASSVTGSSYEQYF. In DNA form, the CDR3 reads TGTGCCAGCAGCGTAACAGGGAGTTCCTACGAGCAGTACTTC.

This clonotype has just a few counts. With a much larger clone just one base away, this may be a read error. The chain has TRBV5-1 and TRBJ1-1; perhaps TRBD1 as D (5 bases). Germline V gives CDR1 SGHRS, CDR2 YFSETQ. The CDR3 is 12 amino acids. V was clipped by 0 bases and J by 6 bases, with 6 bases between them. The CDR3 nucleotides are TGCGCCAGCAGCTTGGGGGACGCTGAAGCTTTCTTT. Translating gives CASSLGDAEAFF.

The chain recombines TRBV20-1 with TRBJ2-1; tentatively, D is TRBD1 (5 bases). The CDR3 is made up of 14 amino acids. V was cut by 6 bases and J by 7 bases, with 19 bases left in between. The germline V gene has CDR1 DFQATT and CDR2 SNEGSKA (reference sequence). The CDR3 coding sequence is TGCAGTGCAGCCACCAGGATCAGGGTGAATGAGCAGTTCTTC. It is translated as CSAATRIRVNEQFF.